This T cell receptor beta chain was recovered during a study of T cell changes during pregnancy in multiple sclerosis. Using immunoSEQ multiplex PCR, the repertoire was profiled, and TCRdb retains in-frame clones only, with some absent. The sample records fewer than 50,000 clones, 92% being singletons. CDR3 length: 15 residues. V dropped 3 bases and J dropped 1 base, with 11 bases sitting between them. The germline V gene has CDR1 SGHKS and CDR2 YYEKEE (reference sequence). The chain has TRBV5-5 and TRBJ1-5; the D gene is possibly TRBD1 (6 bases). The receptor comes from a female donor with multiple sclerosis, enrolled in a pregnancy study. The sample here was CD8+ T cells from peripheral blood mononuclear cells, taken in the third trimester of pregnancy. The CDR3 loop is CASSSGAWSNQPQHF. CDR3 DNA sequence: TGTGCCAGCAGCTCAGGGGCCTGGAGCAATCAGCCCCAGCATTTT.